A single sample is the source of the 31 T cell receptor beta chains below, sequenced in a study of blood T cell repertoires in COVID-19. Data came from immunoSEQ multiplex PCR; TCRdb stores just in-frame clones and leaves some out. Here the sample spans around 270,000 clones, roughly 84% being singletons. Input material: peripheral blood. The source is a human donor with COVID-19, enrolled during active disease. The donor label of this sample is uncertain.

V is TRBV7-8 and J is TRBJ1-2, with D unclear. Trimming took 5 bases from V and 3 from J, leaving 7 bases between them. The CDR3 covers 12 residues. Germline CDR1 and CDR2: SGHVS and FQNEAQ. CDR3 region: CASSPLDYGYTF. The CDR3 DNA sequence: TGTGCCAGCAGCCCCCTCGACTATGGCTACACCTTC.

J is TRBJ2-1 and V is TRBV10-3; D remains ambiguous. The CDR3 is made up of 12 amino acids. CDR1 and CDR2 from the germline V gene are ENHRY and SYGVKD. The ends were cut back, 8 bases at V and 4 bases at J, with 9 bases in the middle. CDR3 amino acids: CAIAAVYNEQFF. CDR3 nucleotides: TGTGCCATCGCGGCGGTGTACAATGAGCAGTTCTTC.

The chain uses TRBV10-3 and TRBJ2-2; TRBD1 might be the D (5 bases). CDR3 length: 15 amino acids. The germline V gene has CDR1 ENHRY and CDR2 SYGVKD. The V gene lost 9 bases and the J gene lost 1 base, with 15 bases spanning the gap. The CDR3: CAIPEGAENTGELFF. The CDR3 bases are TGTGCCATTCCCGAAGGGGCAGAGAACACCGGGGAGCTGTTTTTT.

The chain has TRBV5-8 and TRBJ1-3, with 12 bases matching TRBD1. CDR1 SGHTS and CDR2 YDEGEE come from the germline V gene. V lost 6 bases, J lost 2 bases, and 3 bases stayed unmatched. CDR3 length equals 15 residues. The DNA of the CDR3 is TGTGCCAGCATCAGGGACAGGGGGCCTGGAAACACCATATATTTT. Translated, it gives CASIRDRGPGNTIYF.

V is TRBV18 and J is TRBJ2-1, with D tentatively TRBD2 (6 bases). Trimming left V 1 base short and J 5 bases short, with 12 bases between. The CDR3 is made up of 15 amino acids. Per germline, CDR1 KGHSH and CDR2 LQKENI. CDR3 nucleotides: TGTGCCAGCTCACCACTTCTGGAGGGTAACAATGAGCAGTTCTTC. It encodes CASSPLLEGNNEQFF.

The genes are TRBV5-1 and TRBJ1-1, with TRBD1 matching 10 bases. The CDR3 consists of 16 residues. V lost 3 bases to trimming and J lost 1 base; unmatched junction nucleotides: 6. Germline V gene lookup returns CDR1 SGHRS and CDR2 YFSETQ. CDR3 bases: TGCGCCAGCAGCTATGGGACAGGGGAGTGGAACACTGAAGCTTTCTTT. It codes for CASSYGTGEWNTEAFF. The complete variable domain, with remaining parts taken from reference TRBV5-1 and TRBJ1-1, reads KAGVTQTPRYLIKTRGQQVTLSCSPISGHRSVSWYQQTPGQGLQFLFEYFSETQRNKGNFPGRFSGRQFSNSRSEMNVSTLELGDSALYLCASSYGTGEWNTEAFFGQGTRLTVV.

V and J are TRBV5-6 and TRBJ1-2; D remains unclear. The germline gives CDR1 SGHDT, CDR2 YYEEEE. The CDR3 runs to 14 residues. Trimming removed 2 bases at V and 7 bases at J, with 15 bases between. The CDR3 protein is CASSFPRILGGYTF. The DNA of the CDR3 is TGTGCCAGCAGCTTTCCCAGAATCCTAGGTGGCTACACCTTC.

J is TRBJ1-1 and V is TRBV27; no definite D call. V lost 0 bases and J 3 bases, leaving 5 bases between the germline ends. The CDR3 sequence is 13 residues long. Germline CDR1 reads MNHEY; CDR2 reads SMNVEV (reference sequence). CDR3 amino acids: CASSLSVYTEAFF. In DNA form, the CDR3 reads TGTGCCAGCAGTTTATCCGTGTACACTGAAGCTTTCTTT.

The gene calls are TRBV30 and TRBJ1-4; 7 positions match TRBD1. V was clipped by 0 bases and J by 5 bases; unmatched bases: 6. Per germline, CDR1 GTSNPN and CDR2 SVGIG (reference sequence). The CDR3 sequence is 15 residues long. The CDR3 here is CAWSVRGTVNEKLFF. In DNA, the CDR3 is TGTGCCTGGAGTGTACGTGGGACAGTAAATGAAAAACTGTTTTTT. Filled out from reference TRBV30 and TRBJ1-4, the complete variable domain reads SQTIHQWPATLVQPVGSPLSLECTVEGTSNPNLYWYRQAAGRGLQLLFYSVGIGQISSEVPQNLSASRPQDRQFILSSKKLLLSDSGFYLCAWSVRGTVNEKLFFGSGTQLSVL.

The chain employs TRBV5-1 and TRBJ1-1; weak D call: TRBD1 (5 bases). This CDR3 is built from 14 residues. Trimming left V 4 bases short and J 1 base short, with 11 bases between. Germline CDR1 is SGHRS and CDR2 is YFSETQ. Here the CDR3 DNA reads TGCGCCAGCAGCCCCCCTCAGGGGAACACTGAAGCTTTCTTT. Translated: CASSPPQGNTEAFF.

This clone was counted once. This rearrangement joins TRBV25-1 to TRBJ2-5; 9 bases map to TRBD1. Trimming took 6 bases from V and 4 from J; bases not matched to a gene: 9. In germline, CDR1 is MGHDK, CDR2 SYGVNS. This CDR3 comprises 15 residues. The CDR3 DNA is TGTGCCAGCAGACGCCGGGACAGGGAGGGAGAGACCCAGTACTTC. It encodes CASRRRDREGETQYF. Together with reference TRBV25-1 and TRBJ2-5, the CDR3 gives the full variable domain: EADIYQTPRYLVIGTGKKITLECSQTMGHDKMYWYQQDPGMELHLIHYSYGVNSTEKGDLSSESTVSRIRTEHFPLTLESARPSHTSQYLCASRRRDREGETQYFGPGTRLLVL.

This rearrangement joins TRBV6-5 to TRBJ2-5; 9 bases are a match to TRBD2. CDR3 size: 16 residues. Trimming at V came to 4 bases and at J to 2 bases, leaving 8 bases not matched to a gene. Germline CDR1 MNHEY, CDR2 SVGAGI. CDR3 nucleotides: TGTGCCAGCAGTTCGGGCGGGAGGGGGCTACAAGAGACCCAGTACTTC. It specifies CASSSGGRGLQETQYF.

This CDR3 reads CAWSVGGQATISGNTIYF. The CDR3 coding sequence is TGTGCCTGGAGTGTAGGGGGACAGGCCACAATCTCTGGAAACACCATATATTTT. The gene calls are TRBV30 and TRBJ1-3, with 8 bases fitting TRBD1. CDR3 size: 18 residues. Germline V lookup: CDR1 GTSNPN, CDR2 SVGIG (reference sequence). After removal of 0 bases from V and 0 bases from J, the junction contained 10 bases not matched to a gene. The full variable domain, rest sourced from reference TRBV30 and TRBJ1-3, is SQTIHQWPATLVQPVGSPLSLECTVEGTSNPNLYWYRQAAGRGLQLLFYSVGIGQISSEVPQNLSASRPQDRQFILSSKKLLLSDSGFYLCAWSVGGQATISGNTIYFGEGSWLTVV.

The V gene is TRBV25-1, the J gene TRBJ2-5; maybe TRBD2 (6 bases). Germline assignment: CDR1 MGHDK and CDR2 SYGVNS. V was shortened by 6 bases and J by 4 bases, with 12 bases between the two germline ends. CDR3 length: 13 residues. This CDR3 reads CASRGVGGETQYF. The CDR3 region has the DNA TGTGCCAGCAGGGGAGTGGGAGGAGAGACCCAGTACTTC.

On this clone: At the DNA level, this CDR3 is encoded by other sequences in the same sample as well. The rearrangement joins TRBV6-5 to TRBJ1-2; D unresolved. Germline V CDR1 and CDR2: MNHEY, SVGAGI. The CDR3 covers 13 residues. Trimming removed 8 bases from V and 4 bases from J, with 14 bases in between. CDR3 sequence: CASGLGASYGYTF. CDR3 nucleotides: TGTGCCAGCGGCCTGGGAGCTAGCTATGGCTACACCTTC.

The chain employs TRBV7-2 and TRBJ1-1; 7 bases map to TRBD1. The CDR3 totals 12 residues. Germline values: CDR1 SGHTA, CDR2 FQGNSA. With 7 bases clipped from V and 11 bases from J, the junction kept 10 bases outside the gene matches. CDR3 nucleotide sequence: TGTGCCAGCACCCGACAGGGAGAAAGGGCTTTCTTT. Translated: CASTRQGERAFF.

This chain uses TRBV6-4 with TRBJ2-3; 12 bases fit TRBD1. Trimming at V came to 3 bases and at J to 10 bases, leaving 8 bases not matched to a gene. This CDR3 contains 15 residues. Germline CDR1 MRHNA, CDR2 SNTAGT. CDR3 nucleotides: TGTGCCAGCAGTGAGACACGGGGGACAGGGGGCGCGCAGTATTTT. Encoded protein: CASSETRGTGGAQYF.

The rearrangement joins TRBV7-9 to TRBJ2-3; 8 nucleotides align to TRBD1. J was trimmed by 4 bases and V by 1 base; bases with no gene match: 1. From germline, CDR1 is SEHNR and CDR2 FQNEAQ (reference sequence). This CDR3 comprises 14 residues. CDR3 nucleotide sequence: TGTGCCAGCAGCTTAGAACAGGGGGCAGATACGCAGTATTTT. Its protein product is CASSLEQGADTQYF. Variable domain in full (rest from reference TRBV7-9 and TRBJ2-3): DTGVSQNPRHKITKRGQNVTFRCDPISEHNRLYWYRQTLGQGPEFLTYFQNEAQLEKSRLLSDRFSAERPKGSFSTLEIQRTEQGDSAMYLCASSLEQGADTQYFGPGTRLTVL.

Regarding this clone: This sample also contains other DNA sequences that code for the same CDR3. The V gene is TRBV12-3 or TRBV12-4, the J gene TRBJ1-5; D remains unclear. This CDR3 spans 13 amino acids. V dropped 3 bases and J dropped 4 bases, with 7 bases sitting between them. CDR3 bases: TGTGCCAGCAGTTTCAGCGGGAATCAGCCCCAGCATTTT. Amino acids: CASSFSGNQPQHF.

This clone came up a few times. The chain recombines TRBV7-9 with TRBJ2-2, with 7 bases fitting TRBD1. The junction had 10 bases not matched to a gene; V was cut back by 3 bases and J by 6 bases. From germline, CDR1 is SEHNR and CDR2 FQNEAQ (reference sequence). The CDR3 runs 16 residues. CDR3 loop: CASSFSTGEGPGELFF. The DNA of the CDR3 is TGTGCCAGCAGCTTTTCTACAGGGGAAGGGCCCGGGGAGCTGTTTTTT.

The chain joins TRBV7-2 to TRBJ1-1; D is possibly TRBD1 (6 bases). Per the germline V gene, CDR1 is SGHTA and CDR2 is FQGNSA. CDR3 length: 15 residues. The V gene lost 1 base and the J gene lost 4 bases, with 13 bases spanning the gap. CDR3: CASSLEGGFGTEAFF. In nucleotides, the CDR3 is TGTGCCAGCAGCTTAGAAGGGGGATTTGGCACTGAAGCTTTCTTT.

This chain uses TRBV5-1 with TRBJ2-2; D call uncertain. V lost 7 bases, J lost 0 bases, and 10 bases lay in between. The length of the CDR3 is 14 residues. In germline, CDR1 is SGHRS, CDR2 YFSETQ. The CDR3 reads CASQQLSNTGELFF. DNA for the CDR3: TGCGCCAGCCAACAGCTGTCGAACACCGGGGAGCTGTTTTTT.

This chain connects TRBV20-1 to TRBJ1-2, with D maybe TRBD1 (6 bases). The CDR3 totals 13 residues. Germline values: CDR1 DFQATT, CDR2 SNEGSKA (reference sequence). V gave up 3 bases and J gave up 4 bases, with 12 bases separating them. The CDR3 loop reads CSASRTDSYGYTF. DNA of the CDR3: TGCAGTGCTAGTCGGACAGATTCCTATGGCTACACCTTC.

This CDR3 is CAISEFGQGQNTEAFF. The CDR3 nucleotides read TGTGCCATCAGTGAGTTTGGACAGGGACAGAACACTGAAGCTTTCTTT. J is TRBJ1-1 and V is TRBV10-3; 8 nucleotides align to TRBD1. Losses at the gene ends were 1 base for V and 1 base for J; bases not matched to a gene: 5. This CDR3 is built from 16 residues. Germline V gene data show CDR1 as ENHRY and CDR2 as SYGVKD.

The chain combines TRBV9 with TRBJ2-3, with 12 bases matching TRBD2. CDR1 SGDLS and CDR2 YYNGEE come from the germline V gene. The CDR3 has 16 residues. Trimming cost V 6 bases and J 3 bases; bases outside gene matches: 8. The CDR3 DNA reads as TGTGCCAGCAATAAAGGGACTAGCGGGCTTACAGATACGCAGTATTTT. This encodes CASNKGTSGLTDTQYF.

This chain uses TRBV5-1 with TRBJ1-1; 8 bases align to TRBD1. This CDR3 is built from 16 residues. The V gene end was trimmed by 3 bases and the J gene end by 6 bases; junction bases not matched to a gene: 13. The germline V gene has CDR1 SGHRS and CDR2 YFSETQ. For the CDR3, the DNA is TGCGCCAGCAGCTCTGACAGGGGTCAAAAGATCCCTGAAGCTTTCTTT. Encoded protein: CASSSDRGQKIPEAFF.

The chain has TRBV18 and TRBJ1-1; 8 bases agree with TRBD1. CDR1 and CDR2 (germline): KGHSH, LQKENI. There are 14 residues in the CDR3. Unmatched junction bases numbered 4, after V lost 4 bases and J lost 3 bases. DNA of the CDR3: TGTGCCAGCTCACTGCGACAGGGGTACACTGAAGCTTTCTTT. It specifies CASSLRQGYTEAFF.

The gene calls are TRBV3-1 (or the pseudogene TRBV3-2) and TRBJ2-3; 11 bases align to TRBD1. Losses at the gene ends were 4 bases for V and 8 bases for J; bases not matched to a gene: 11. This CDR3 has 16 residues. Germline lookup yields CDR1 LGHDT and CDR2 YNNKEL (reference sequence). Here the CDR3 DNA reads TGTGCCAGCAGCCCGATAGCCGGGACAGGGGGACTTACGCAGTATTTT. Translated: CASSPIAGTGGLTQYF.

The genes are TRBV28 and TRBJ1-5, with TRBD1 matching over 10 bases. Germline V gene lookup returns CDR1 MDHEN and CDR2 SYDVKM. The CDR3 has 17 residues. The ends lost 5 bases at V and 6 bases at J; junction bases unmatched: 13. This CDR3 is CASSALPGQGFRQPQHF. CDR3 DNA sequence: TGTGCCAGCAGTGCCCTACCGGGACAGGGGTTCCGTCAGCCCCAGCATTTT. Using reference TRBV28 and TRBJ1-5 for the parts outside the CDR3, the full variable domain is DVKVTQSSRYLVKRTGEKVFLECVQDMDHENMFWYRQDPGLGLRLIYFSYDVKMKEKGDIPEGYSVSREKKERFSLILESASTNQTSMYLCASSALPGQGFRQPQHFGDGTRLSIL.

The gene calls are TRBV7-6 and TRBJ1-5; 12 bases line up with TRBD1. The V gene end was trimmed by 8 bases and the J gene end by 0 bases; junction bases not matched to a gene: 14. CDR1 is SGHVS, CDR2 FNYEAQ, per germline. The CDR3 is 19 residues long. The CDR3 DNA reads TGTGCCAGCCGACCCCTCCGGGACAGGGGGCTCAGTAGCAATCAGCCCCAGCATTTT. Residues: CASRPLRDRGLSSNQPQHF.

This clone was seen a single time. The chain links TRBV28 to TRBJ2-2, with 10 bases matching TRBD1. From germline, CDR1 is MDHEN and CDR2 SYDVKM. The CDR3 consists of 15 residues. As DNA, the CDR3 is TGTGCTATTCTGACAGGGGGCGGGACCACCGGGGAGCTGTTTTTT. Its translation: CAILTGGGTTGELFF.